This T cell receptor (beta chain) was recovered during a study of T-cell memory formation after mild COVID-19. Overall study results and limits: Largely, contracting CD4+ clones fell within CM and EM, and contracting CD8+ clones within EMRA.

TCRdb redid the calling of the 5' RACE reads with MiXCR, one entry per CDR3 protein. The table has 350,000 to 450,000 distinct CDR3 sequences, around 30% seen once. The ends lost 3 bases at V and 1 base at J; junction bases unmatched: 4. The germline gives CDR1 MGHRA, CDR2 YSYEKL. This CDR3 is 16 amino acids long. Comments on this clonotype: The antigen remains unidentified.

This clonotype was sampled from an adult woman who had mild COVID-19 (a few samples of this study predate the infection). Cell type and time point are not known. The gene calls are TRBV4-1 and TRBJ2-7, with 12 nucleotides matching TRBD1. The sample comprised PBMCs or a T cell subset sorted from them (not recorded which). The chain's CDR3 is CASSQGQGAGSYEQYF. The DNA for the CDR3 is TGCGCCAGCAGCCAGGGACAGGGGGCAGGGTCCTACGAGCAGTACTTC.